The 16 T cell receptor beta chains below all came from one sample that was sequenced in a study of T cell responses to AZD1222 COVID-19 vaccine (dated by TCRdb to the early 2020s). Library construction relied on the immunoSEQ multiplex PCR assay. What TCRdb holds here is the immuneACCESS table cut down to in-frame rearrangements. Part of the clones is not present; checked against another copy, under half of the missing clones reflect an unresolved V gene, and the others are unexplained. A total of some 140,000 clones appear in this sample, 65% to 90% of them only once. The ten largest make up approximately 8% of the sample. Sample time point, as interpreted from the label and publication: about 28 days (+/-7) after the second vaccine dose. The treatment or condition label on this specimen signifies: meningococcal conjugate vaccine given as trial control. The sample in question was peripheral blood, obtained 28 days after the second dose of the MenACWY control vaccine. These receptors originate from an adult who received the MenACWY meningococcal vaccine as a control.

The J gene is TRBJ1-4, the V gene TRBV2; D gene ambiguous. Looked up from germline, CDR1 is SNHLY and CDR2 is FYNNEI. The CDR3 runs 13 residues. V shed 4 bases and J shed 8 bases, with 11 bases lying between them. The CDR3 bases are TGTGCCAGCAGTGCCCGGGAAAGGGAAAAACTGTTTTTT. This translates into CASSAREREKLFF.

The chain has TRBV7-2 and TRBJ1-1; D is ambiguous. This CDR3 spans 14 amino acids. Between the trimmed V and J ends, which lost 0 bases and 2 bases, there was a span of 7 bases. CDR1 and CDR2 from the germline V gene are SGHTA and FQGNSA. The CDR3 sequence is CASSLAHLNTEAFF. The DNA for the CDR3 is TGTGCCAGCAGCTTAGCGCATTTAAACACTGAAGCTTTCTTT.

The V call is TRBV6-5, the J call TRBJ1-1, with a possible D match to TRBD1 (5 bases). The length of the CDR3 is 11 residues. The ends were cut back, 3 bases at V and 8 bases at J, with 7 bases in the middle. The germline V gene encodes CDR1 MNHEY and CDR2 SVGAGI. CDR3 sequence reads: CASSYRGEAFF. CDR3 coding DNA: TGTGCCAGCAGTTATCGGGGGGAAGCTTTCTTT.

The chain joins TRBV27 to TRBJ2-3; 9 bases are a match to TRBD2. CDR1 is MNHEY and CDR2 is SMNVEV in the germline V gene (reference sequence). The V segment lost 1 base and the J segment 4 bases; nucleotides outside the gene matches: 3. The CDR3 spans 15 residues. The CDR3 DNA follows: TGTGCCAGCAGTTTATATAGCGGGAGTGCAGATACGCAGTATTTT. Translated: CASSLYSGSADTQYF.

This chain joins TRBV6-5 and TRBJ2-7, with 9 bases lining up with TRBD2. The junction had 6 bases not matched to a gene; V was cut back by 7 bases and J by 2 bases. In germline, CDR1 is MNHEY, CDR2 SVGAGI. This CDR3 comprises 14 residues. The CDR3 coding sequence is TGTGCCAGCAAGCACGCTAGCGGGACCTACGAGCAGTACTTC. It translates to CASKHASGTYEQYF.

The genes are TRBV6-1 and TRBJ1-6, with D perhaps TRBD1 (5 bases). Germline values: CDR1 MNHNS, CDR2 SASEGT. The ends were cut back, 2 bases at V and 4 bases at J, with 9 bases in the middle. The CDR3 covers 15 residues. The CDR3 protein is CASSELRQYNSPLHF. As DNA, the CDR3 is TGTGCCAGCAGTGAATTGAGACAGTATAATTCACCCCTCCACTTT.

This clone has a handful of counts. The V call is TRBV11-3, the J call TRBJ2-1, with TRBD1 identical over 9 bases. After removal of 8 bases from V and 1 base from J, the junction contained 6 bases not matched to a gene. Germline V gene lookup returns CDR1 SGHNT and CDR2 YENEEA. The length of the CDR3 is 15 residues. CDR3 bases: TGTGCCAGCTCGGACAGGGGAGGTTCCTACAATGAGCAGTTCTTC. It yields the protein CASSDRGGSYNEQFF.

The chain couples TRBV4-3 to TRBJ1-1, with no clear D. The CDR3 runs 13 residues. V was shortened by 2 bases and J by 1 base, with 5 bases between the two germline ends. Germline V gene sequence: CDR1 LGHNA, CDR2 YSLEER. CDR3 sequence (DNA): TGCGCCAGCAGCCAATTGGGGAACACTGAAGCTTTCTTT. Protein: CASSQLGNTEAFF.

In this sample, this clone turned up once. The gene calls are TRBV30 and TRBJ1-2; tentatively, D is TRBD1 (5 bases). Trimming took 1 base from V and 6 from J, leaving 15 bases between them. From germline, CDR1 is GTSNPN and CDR2 SVGIG (reference sequence). CDR3 length equals 14 residues. CDR3 sequence: CAWSAFRGENGYTF. DNA for the CDR3: TGTGCCTGGAGTGCATTTCGGGGGGAGAATGGCTACACCTTC.

For the CDR3, the DNA is TGCGCCAGCAGCTTGGGTGGGTCGGGGAGCACTGAAGCTTTCTTT. It translates to CASSLGGSGSTEAFF. The V call is TRBV5-1, the J call TRBJ1-1; D is ambiguous. The CDR3 sequence is 15 residues long. The germline V gene encodes CDR1 SGHRS and CDR2 YFSETQ. Trimming removed 0 bases at V and 4 bases at J, with 13 bases between.

This rearrangement joins TRBV7-3 to TRBJ2-2; unclear D gene. V shed 3 bases and J shed 3 bases, with 8 bases lying between them. Germline assignment: CDR1 SGHTA and CDR2 FQGTGA. The CDR3 extends over 14 amino acids. CDR3 DNA sequence: TGTGCCAGCAGCTTCGACTGGTACACCGGGGAGCTGTTTTTT. Its translation is CASSFDWYTGELFF.

V usage is TRBV29-1 and J usage is TRBJ2-3; D may be TRBD1 (7 bases). The CDR3 runs to 18 residues. Per germline, CDR1 SQVTM and CDR2 ANQGSEA. Trimming left V 5 bases short and J 4 bases short, with 28 bases between. The CDR3 region has the DNA TGCAGCGTTAGGGGGGTTGTGACCGACAGGGCTGAGTCAGATACGCAGTATTTT. Its translation is CSVRGVVTDRAESDTQYF.

The chain joins TRBV7-3 to TRBJ2-7, with D possibly being TRBD1 (5 bases). The CDR3 spans 13 residues. Germline CDR1 and CDR2: SGHTA and FQGTGA. Between the trimmed V and J ends, which lost 9 bases and 3 bases, there was a span of 15 bases. The CDR3 DNA reads as TGTGCCAGACTAAACAGGAGAGTCTACGAGCAGTACTTC. The encoded protein is CARLNRRVYEQYF.

This rearrangement joins TRBV11-2 to TRBJ1-2; weak D call: TRBD1 (6 bases). The CDR3 is 13 amino acids. Germline-derived CDR1 and CDR2 are SGHAT and FQNNGV. V lost 3 bases and J lost 13, with 18 bases in between. CDR3 residues: CASSFFPEDRPTF. CDR3 sequence (DNA): TGTGCCAGCAGCTTTTTCCCCGAAGACAGGCCCACCTTC.

This chain connects TRBV28 to TRBJ2-1; 8 bases are shared with TRBD2. Germline-derived CDR1 and CDR2 are MDHEN and SYDVKM. The V and J ends lost 5 bases and 15 bases, in that order; junction bases with no gene match: 9. This CDR3 region has 12 residues. The CDR3 sequence: CASSPRGGLRFF. Here the CDR3 DNA reads TGTGCCAGCAGTCCCCGGGGGGGCCTTCGGTTCTTC.

The V call is TRBV6-5, the J call TRBJ2-7, with TRBD2 matching over 8 bases. J gave up 2 bases and V 0 bases, and 6 bases lay outside the gene matches. This CDR3 is built from 16 residues. Germline V gene data show CDR1 as MNHEY and CDR2 as SVGAGI. CDR3 loop: CASSYSEREGTYEQYF. The CDR3 region has the DNA TGTGCCAGCAGTTACTCAGAACGGGAGGGTACCTACGAGCAGTACTTC.